This entry features one T cell receptor (beta chain) sequence. This specimen comes from a study of cytotoxic CD8 clonotypes in ibrutinib-treated CLL. Study-wide background: Responses: approximately 25 partial, 2 complete; after median around 68 months, about 14 stayed remitted, some twelve progressed. An average of around 250,000 productive templates and approximately 91,000 productive rearrangements was obtained per sample.

Method: immunoSEQ multiplex PCR; TCRdb's copy keeps in-frame clones and lacks some. The top ten clones hold roughly 2% of a sample with about 160,000 clones, roughly 86% of them seen once. From germline, CDR1 is MGHRA and CDR2 YSYEKL. V lost 0 bases and J lost 8; bases outside the gene matches: 8. The CDR3 length is 16 residues. Sample: PBMCs, taken after 12 months of ibrutinib treatment. This rearrangement joins TRBV4-1 to TRBJ2-1, with 9 nucleotides matching TRBD2. The origin of this receptor is a human donor with chronic lymphocytic leukemia. The CDR3 loop reads CASSQERRGRVHEQFF. CDR3 DNA sequence: TGCGCCAGCAGCCAAGAAAGGCGCGGGAGGGTCCATGAGCAGTTCTTC.